These 21 T cell receptor beta chains were all obtained from the same sample, sequenced in a study of blood T cell repertoires in COVID-19. Profiled with immunoSEQ multiplex PCR; TCRdb holds only in-frame clones, not every one. The sample lists over 250,000 clones, roughly four fifths occurring once. The sequencing input was peripheral blood. The receptors stem from a woman in her fifties or sixties who had recovered from COVID-19.

The gene calls are TRBV5-1 and TRBJ2-7; 7 bases are a match to TRBD2. V was clipped by 0 bases and J by 0 bases; unmatched bases: 9. Germline loops: CDR1 SGHRS, CDR2 YFSETQ. This CDR3 is 17 amino acids long. The CDR3: CASSLVTGGSSSYEQYF. The CDR3 bases are TGCGCCAGCAGCTTGGTTACCGGGGGGTCAAGCTCCTACGAGCAGTACTTC.

The chain recombines TRBV28 with TRBJ1-5; no definite D call. V was cut by 1 base and J by 7 bases, with 8 bases left in between. The CDR3 covers 13 residues. The germline V gene has CDR1 MDHEN and CDR2 SYDVKM. The CDR3 DNA reads as TGTGCCAGCAGTTTATCGGGGTGGCAGCCCCAGCATTTT. It is translated as CASSLSGWQPQHF.

The chain couples TRBV7-5 to TRBJ2-1; TRBD2, the table's D call, was not compared with the DNA. TRBV7-5 is an annotated pseudogene. The CDR3 covers 15 residues. The CDR3 DNA reads as TGTGTCAGAAGCTTAGAGGCGGGGAAAGACAATGAGCAGTTCTTC. Protein: CVRSLEAGKDNEQFF.

This clone was counted between two and nine times. J is TRBJ2-3 and V is TRBV6-2 or TRBV6-3; 13 positions agree with TRBD2. Losses at the gene ends were 6 bases for V and 4 bases for J; bases not matched to a gene: 7. This CDR3 comprises 16 residues. Germline lookup yields CDR1 MNHEY and CDR2 SVGEGT. The CDR3 loop is CASSQSGTSGADTQYF. The CDR3 bases are TGTGCCAGCAGCCAGTCCGGGACTAGCGGGGCAGATACGCAGTATTTT.

The genes are TRBV28 and TRBJ2-6; D possibly corresponds to TRBD2 (7 bases). The length of the CDR3 is 17 residues. Trimming took off 7 bases at V and 0 bases at J, with 16 bases between the two ends. Germline CDR1 is MDHEN and CDR2 is SYDVKM. CDR3 protein: CASIAGDTFSGANVLTF. CDR3 coding DNA: TGTGCCAGCATCGCGGGGGACACGTTCTCTGGGGCCAACGTCCTGACTTTC.

The V gene is TRBV28, the J gene TRBJ1-4; D possibly corresponds to TRBD1 (5 bases). CDR1 is MDHEN and CDR2 is SYDVKM in the germline V gene. This CDR3 has 14 amino acids. Trimming left V 2 bases short and J 10 bases short, with 14 bases between. The CDR3 DNA reads TGTGCCAGCAGTTTAGGACAAGGGTTTGGAAAACTGTTTTTT. It encodes CASSLGQGFGKLFF.

As DNA, the CDR3 is TGTGCCACCAGTGACCCAGTCCTGGCAGGAGATACGCAGTATTTT. This sequence encodes CATSDPVLAGDTQYF. The J gene is TRBJ2-3, the V gene TRBV24-1; no reliable D call. The CDR3 has 15 residues. The ends were cut back, 4 bases at V and 5 bases at J, with 15 bases in the middle. Germline V gene lookup returns CDR1 KGHDR and CDR2 SFDVKD.

The rearrangement joins TRBV5-1 to TRBJ2-2; 7 bases are a match to TRBD1. V shed 4 bases and J 3 bases; nucleotides not matched to a gene: 6. The CDR3 covers 15 residues. Per germline, CDR1 SGHRS and CDR2 YFSETQ. The CDR3: CASSREGADTGELFF. The CDR3 DNA reads TGCGCCAGCAGCCGAGAGGGGGCAGACACCGGGGAGCTGTTTTTT.

The gene calls are TRBV10-3 and TRBJ2-3; D is ambiguous. V was shortened by 4 bases and J by 3 bases, with 5 bases between the two germline ends. Germline V CDR1 and CDR2: ENHRY, SYGVKD. The CDR3 loop spans 12 amino acids. DNA for the CDR3: TGTGCCATCAGTGCACTTACAGATACGCAGTATTTT. It encodes CAISALTDTQYF.

This sequence joins TRBV7-9 and TRBJ2-1, with a possible D match to TRBD2 (6 bases). The CDR3 extends over 15 amino acids. CDR1 and CDR2 (germline): SEHNR, FQNEAQ (reference sequence). Between the trimmed V and J ends, which lost 0 bases and 8 bases, there was a span of 14 bases. CDR3 nucleotide sequence: TGTGCCAGCAGCTTAGCTGTGGGGGGATCGGATGAGCAGTTCTTC. Residues: CASSLAVGGSDEQFF.

The V and J genes are TRBV6-6 and TRBJ2-7; 12 nucleotides match TRBD2. From germline, CDR1 is MNHNY and CDR2 SVGAGI (reference sequence). The J segment lost 0 bases and the V segment lost 5 bases, leaving 14 bases of the junction unmatched. The length of the CDR3 is 19 residues. In DNA form, the CDR3 reads TGTGCCAGCAGTCGACAGGGAGGTAGGACTAGCGGGATCTCCTACGAGCAGTACTTC. It codes for CASSRQGGRTSGISYEQYF.

The chain combines TRBV11-2 with TRBJ2-2; 7 bases match TRBD1. The CDR3 spans 19 residues. The ends lost 1 base at V and 6 bases at J; junction bases unmatched: 17. Per the germline V gene, CDR1 is SGHAT and CDR2 is FQNNGV. The CDR3 here is CASSLAPGTDMLVPGELFF. Written as DNA, the CDR3 is TGTGCCAGCAGCTTAGCCCCAGGGACAGATATGCTCGTGCCCGGGGAGCTGTTTTTT.

This clone came up a few times. V and J are TRBV7-2 and TRBJ1-3; 12 bases map to TRBD1. Germline CDR1 SGHTA, CDR2 FQGNSA. The junction had 6 bases not matched to a gene; V was cut back by 6 bases and J by 0 bases. The CDR3 spans 17 residues. CDR3 protein: CASRPGTGGSSGNTIYF. The CDR3 coding sequence is TGTGCCAGCAGGCCCGGGACAGGGGGCTCCTCTGGAAACACCATATATTTT.

The rearrangement links TRBV19 to TRBJ2-1, with D possibly TRBD2 on 7 matching bases. Trimming took 5 bases from V and 0 from J, leaving 11 bases between them. The germline V gene has CDR1 LNHDA and CDR2 SQIVND (reference sequence). This CDR3 has 15 amino acids. CDR3 in amino acids: CASSPGGPSYNEQFF. CDR3 bases: TGTGCCAGTAGTCCCGGGGGGCCCTCCTACAATGAGCAGTTCTTC. Variable domain in full (rest from reference TRBV19 and TRBJ2-1): DGGITQSPKYLFRKEGQNVTLSCEQNLNHDAMYWYRQDPGQGLRLIYYSQIVNDFQKGDIAEGYSVSREKKESFPLTVTSAQKNPTAFYLCASSPGGPSYNEQFFGPGTRLTVL.

The CDR3 region has the DNA TGTGCCAGCAGTCGTCCTAGGGACAGGGTCAGCAATGAGCAGTTCTTC. Translating it yields CASSRPRDRVSNEQFF. The chain employs TRBV6-2 or TRBV6-3 and TRBJ2-1; TRBD1 matches 9 bases. Germline CDR1 MNHEY, CDR2 SVGEGT. The trim removed 5 bases at V and 6 bases at J, leaving 11 bases unmatched. This CDR3 is 16 amino acids long.

The V call is TRBV18, the J call TRBJ1-2; no firm D call. CDR1 is KGHSH, CDR2 LQKENI, per germline. The ends were cut back, 0 bases at V and 6 bases at J, with 11 bases in the middle. The CDR3 runs 14 residues. CDR3 residues: CASSPPPGRDGYTF. CDR3 DNA sequence: TGTGCCAGCTCACCACCTCCCGGGAGAGATGGCTACACCTTC.

V and J are TRBV5-1 and TRBJ1-3, with 7 bases aligning to TRBD1. Germline CDR1 and CDR2: SGHRS and YFSETQ. The V gene end was trimmed by 4 bases and the J gene end by 1 base; junction bases not matched to a gene: 11. The CDR3 is made up of 17 amino acids. CDR3 region: CASSLGPGQSSGNTIYF. As DNA, the CDR3 is TGCGCCAGCAGCCTGGGACCGGGACAGTCTTCTGGAAACACCATATATTTT.

This clone was seen just once. The chain has TRBV24-1 and TRBJ2-1, with 12 bases aligning to TRBD2. Germline loops: CDR1 KGHDR, CDR2 SFDVKD. This CDR3 region has 16 residues. The V segment lost 4 bases and the J segment 4 bases; nucleotides outside the gene matches: 4. The CDR3 loop reads CATSDPGLAGYNEQFF. Written as DNA, the CDR3 is TGTGCCACCAGTGACCCCGGACTAGCGGGGTACAATGAGCAGTTCTTC.

The chain couples TRBV19 to TRBJ2-7; no clear D gene. Germline V gene data show CDR1 as LNHDA and CDR2 as SQIVND (reference sequence). The CDR3 length is 14 residues. Trimming stripped 7 bases from V and 0 bases from J, with 13 bases between. The CDR3 nucleotides read TGTGCCAGTAAGGAAGCGTTCGCCTCCTACGAGCAGTACTTC. Translation gives CASKEAFASYEQYF.

This clone occurred a few times. The rearrangement links TRBV29-1 to TRBJ1-2; D possibly corresponds to TRBD1 (5 bases). Germline V gene sequence: CDR1 SQVTM, CDR2 ANQGSEA. The length of the CDR3 is 12 residues. The V and J ends lost 3 bases and 5 bases respectively, with 10 bases between them. CDR3 in DNA: TGCAGCGTTGAGGGGCAAAAGTATGGCTACACCTTC. This encodes CSVEGQKYGYTF. Together with reference TRBV29-1 and TRBJ1-2, the CDR3 gives the full variable domain: SAVISQKPSRDICQRGTSLTIQCQVDSQVTMMFWYRQQPGQSLTLIATANQGSEATYESGFVIDKFPISRPNLTFSTLTVSNMSPEDSSIYLCSVEGQKYGYTFGSGTRLTVV.

This chain joins TRBV7-9 and TRBJ2-1; D not certain. V was pared by 0 bases and J by 2 bases, with 11 bases between. CDR1 is SEHNR and CDR2 is FQNEAQ in the germline V gene (reference sequence). This CDR3 has 16 residues. The DNA of the CDR3 is TGTGCCAGCAGCTTAGCGATAGGAGACGCCTACAATGAGCAGTTCTTC. Its protein product is CASSLAIGDAYNEQFF.